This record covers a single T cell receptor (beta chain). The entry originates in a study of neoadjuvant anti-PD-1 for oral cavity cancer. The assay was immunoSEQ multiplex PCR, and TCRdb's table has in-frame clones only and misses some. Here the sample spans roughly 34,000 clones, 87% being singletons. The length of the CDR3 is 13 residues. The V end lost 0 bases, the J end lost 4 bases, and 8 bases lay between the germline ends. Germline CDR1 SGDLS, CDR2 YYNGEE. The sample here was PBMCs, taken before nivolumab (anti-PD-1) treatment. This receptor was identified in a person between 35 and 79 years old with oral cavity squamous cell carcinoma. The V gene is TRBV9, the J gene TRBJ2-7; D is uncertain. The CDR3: CASSVGSQYEQYF. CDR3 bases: TGTGCCAGCAGCGTAGGCAGTCAATACGAGCAGTACTTC.